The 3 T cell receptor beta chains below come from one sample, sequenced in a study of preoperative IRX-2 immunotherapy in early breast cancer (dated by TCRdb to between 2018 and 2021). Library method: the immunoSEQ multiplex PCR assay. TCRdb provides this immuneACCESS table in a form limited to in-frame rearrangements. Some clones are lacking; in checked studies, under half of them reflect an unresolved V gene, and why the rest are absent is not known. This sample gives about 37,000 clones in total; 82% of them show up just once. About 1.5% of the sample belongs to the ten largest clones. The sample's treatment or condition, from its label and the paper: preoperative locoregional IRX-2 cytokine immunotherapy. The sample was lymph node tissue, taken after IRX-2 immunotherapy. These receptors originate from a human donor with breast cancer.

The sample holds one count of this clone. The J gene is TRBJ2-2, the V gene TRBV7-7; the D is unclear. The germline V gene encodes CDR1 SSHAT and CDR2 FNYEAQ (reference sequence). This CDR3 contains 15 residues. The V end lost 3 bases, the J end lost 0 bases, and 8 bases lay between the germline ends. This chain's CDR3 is CASSFASANTGELFF. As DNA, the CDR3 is TGTGCCAGCAGCTTCGCCAGCGCGAACACCGGGGAGCTGTTTTTT.

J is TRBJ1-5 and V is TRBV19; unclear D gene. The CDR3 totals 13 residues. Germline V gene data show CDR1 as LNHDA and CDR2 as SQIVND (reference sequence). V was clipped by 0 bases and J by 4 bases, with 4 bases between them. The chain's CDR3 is CASSIDGNQPQHF. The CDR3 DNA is TGTGCCAGTAGTATAGACGGGAATCAGCCCCAGCATTTT.

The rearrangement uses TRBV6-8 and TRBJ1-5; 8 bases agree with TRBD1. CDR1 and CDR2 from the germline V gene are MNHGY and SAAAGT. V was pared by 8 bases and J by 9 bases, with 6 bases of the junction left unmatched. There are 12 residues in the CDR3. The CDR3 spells CASGTGTGPQHF. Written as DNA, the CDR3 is TGTGCCAGCGGGACAGGCACAGGGCCCCAGCATTTT.